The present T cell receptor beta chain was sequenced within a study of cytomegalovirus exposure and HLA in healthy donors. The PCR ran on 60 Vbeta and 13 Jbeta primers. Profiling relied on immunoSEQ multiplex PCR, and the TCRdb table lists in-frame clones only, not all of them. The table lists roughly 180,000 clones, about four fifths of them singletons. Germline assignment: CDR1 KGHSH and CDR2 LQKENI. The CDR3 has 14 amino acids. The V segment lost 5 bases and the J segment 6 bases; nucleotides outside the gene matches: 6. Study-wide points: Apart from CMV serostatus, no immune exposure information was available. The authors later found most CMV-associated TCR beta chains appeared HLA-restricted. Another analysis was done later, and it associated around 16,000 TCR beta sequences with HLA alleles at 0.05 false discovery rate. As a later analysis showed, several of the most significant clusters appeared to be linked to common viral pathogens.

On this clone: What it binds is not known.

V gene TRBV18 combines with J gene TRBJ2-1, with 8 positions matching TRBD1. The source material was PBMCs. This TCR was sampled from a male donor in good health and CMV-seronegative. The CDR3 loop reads CASSGQGAVNEQFF. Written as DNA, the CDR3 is TGTGCCAGCTCAGGACAGGGTGCGGTCAATGAGCAGTTCTTC. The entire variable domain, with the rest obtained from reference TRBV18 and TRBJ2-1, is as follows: NAGVMQNPRHLVRRRGQEARLRCSPMKGHSHVYWYRQLPEEGLKFMVYLQKENIIDESGMPKERFSAEFPKEGPSILRIQQVVRGDSAAYFCASSGQGAVNEQFFGPGTRLTVL.